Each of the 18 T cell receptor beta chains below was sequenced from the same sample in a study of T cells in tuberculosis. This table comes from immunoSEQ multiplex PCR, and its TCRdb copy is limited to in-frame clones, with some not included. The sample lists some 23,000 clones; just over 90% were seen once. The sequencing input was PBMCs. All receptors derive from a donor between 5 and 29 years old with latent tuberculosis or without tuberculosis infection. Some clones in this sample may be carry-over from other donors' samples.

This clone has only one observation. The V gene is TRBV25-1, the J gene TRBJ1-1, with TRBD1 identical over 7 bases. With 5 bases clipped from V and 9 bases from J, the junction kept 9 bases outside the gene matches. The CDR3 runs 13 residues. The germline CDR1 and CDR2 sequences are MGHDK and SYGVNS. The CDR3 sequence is CASSTHQTGKAFF. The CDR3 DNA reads TGTGCCAGCAGTACCCATCAGACAGGGAAAGCTTTCTTT. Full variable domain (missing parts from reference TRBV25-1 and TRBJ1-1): EADIYQTPRYLVIGTGKKITLECSQTMGHDKMYWYQQDPGMELHLIHYSYGVNSTEKGDLSSESTVSRIRTEHFPLTLESARPSHTSQYLCASSTHQTGKAFFGQGTRLTVV.

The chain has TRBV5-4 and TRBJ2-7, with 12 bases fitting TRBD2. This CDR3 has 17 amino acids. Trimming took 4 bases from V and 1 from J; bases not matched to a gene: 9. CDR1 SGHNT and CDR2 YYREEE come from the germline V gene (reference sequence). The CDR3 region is CASSRRLAGAGSYEQYF. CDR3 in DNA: TGTGCCAGCAGCCGAAGACTAGCGGGAGCGGGATCCTACGAGCAGTACTTC.

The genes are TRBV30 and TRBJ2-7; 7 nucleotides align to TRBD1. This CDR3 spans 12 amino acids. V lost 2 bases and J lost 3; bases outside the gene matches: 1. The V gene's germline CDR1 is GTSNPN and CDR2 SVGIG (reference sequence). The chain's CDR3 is CAWSRQGYEQYF. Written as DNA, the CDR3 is TGTGCCTGGAGTAGACAGGGCTACGAGCAGTACTTC.

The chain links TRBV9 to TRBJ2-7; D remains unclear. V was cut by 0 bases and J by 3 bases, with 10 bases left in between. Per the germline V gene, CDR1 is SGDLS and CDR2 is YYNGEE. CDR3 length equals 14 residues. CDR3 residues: CASSVGAGLYEQYF. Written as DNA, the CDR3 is TGTGCCAGCAGCGTAGGGGCAGGTCTCTACGAGCAGTACTTC. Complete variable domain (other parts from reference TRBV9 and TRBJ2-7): DSGVTQTPKHLITATGQRVTLRCSPRSGDLSVYWYQQSLDQGLQFLIQYYNGEERAKGNILERFSAQQFPDLHSELNLSSLELGDSALYFCASSVGAGLYEQYFGPGTRLTVT.

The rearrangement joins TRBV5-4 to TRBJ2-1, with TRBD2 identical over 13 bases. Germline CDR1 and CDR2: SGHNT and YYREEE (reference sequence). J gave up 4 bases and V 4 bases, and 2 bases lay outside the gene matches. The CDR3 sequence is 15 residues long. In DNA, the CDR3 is TGTGCCAGCAGCCAGGGACTAGCGGGGTACAATGAGCAGTTCTTC. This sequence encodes CASSQGLAGYNEQFF.

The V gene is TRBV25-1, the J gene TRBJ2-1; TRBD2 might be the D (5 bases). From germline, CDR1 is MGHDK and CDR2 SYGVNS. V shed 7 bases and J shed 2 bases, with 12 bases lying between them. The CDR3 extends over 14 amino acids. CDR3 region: CASTSGIAYNEQFF. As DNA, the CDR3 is TGTGCCAGCACATCCGGGATTGCCTACAATGAGCAGTTCTTC.

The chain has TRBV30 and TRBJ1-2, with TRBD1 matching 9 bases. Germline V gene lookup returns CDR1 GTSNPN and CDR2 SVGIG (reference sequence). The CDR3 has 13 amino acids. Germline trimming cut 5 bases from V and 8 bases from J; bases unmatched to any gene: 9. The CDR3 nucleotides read TGTGCCTGGTCTAAAACAGGGGGCTACGGCTACACCTTC. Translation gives CAWSKTGGYGYTF. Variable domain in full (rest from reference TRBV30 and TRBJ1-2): SQTIHQWPATLVQPVGSPLSLECTVEGTSNPNLYWYRQAAGRGLQLLFYSVGIGQISSEVPQNLSASRPQDRQFILSSKKLLLSDSGFYLCAWSKTGGYGYTFGSGTRLTVV.

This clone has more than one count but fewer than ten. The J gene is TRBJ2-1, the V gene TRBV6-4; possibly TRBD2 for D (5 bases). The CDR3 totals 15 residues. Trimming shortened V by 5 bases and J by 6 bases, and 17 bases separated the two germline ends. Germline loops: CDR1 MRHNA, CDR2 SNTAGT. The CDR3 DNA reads TGTGCCAGCAGTTTGGATTGGGTCAGCGGCAATGAGCAGTTCTTC. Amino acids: CASSLDWVSGNEQFF.

The CDR3 reads CASTSDGHPNTEAFF. The CDR3 coding sequence is TGTGCCAGCACCTCCGACGGACATCCTAACACTGAAGCTTTCTTT. V is TRBV6-1 and J is TRBJ1-1; the D gene is possibly TRBD1 (5 bases). Trimming left V 7 bases short and J 2 bases short, with 17 bases between. Germline V gene lookup returns CDR1 MNHNS and CDR2 SASEGT. The CDR3 has 15 amino acids.

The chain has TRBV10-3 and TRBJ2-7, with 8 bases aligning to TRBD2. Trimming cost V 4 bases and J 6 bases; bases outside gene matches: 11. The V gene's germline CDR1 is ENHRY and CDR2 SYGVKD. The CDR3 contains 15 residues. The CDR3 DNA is TGTGCCATCAGTGGGGTAGCGGGGCCCCAAGGCGAGCAGTACTTC. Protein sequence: CAISGVAGPQGEQYF.

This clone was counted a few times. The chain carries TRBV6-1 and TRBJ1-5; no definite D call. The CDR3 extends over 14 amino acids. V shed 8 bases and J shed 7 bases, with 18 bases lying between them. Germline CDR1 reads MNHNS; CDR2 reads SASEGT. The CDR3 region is CASYGWKGGQPQHF. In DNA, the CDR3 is TGTGCCAGCTACGGGTGGAAGGGCGGGCAGCCCCAGCATTTT.

CDR3 coding DNA: TGTGCCAGCAGTGAAGGGGTGGGCATGAACACTGAAGCTTTCTTT. Translated, it gives CASSEGVGMNTEAFF. The genes are TRBV6-1 and TRBJ1-1; D ambiguous. V was cut by 1 base and J by 0 bases, with 9 bases left in between. CDR3 length equals 15 residues. Germline values: CDR1 MNHNS, CDR2 SASEGT.

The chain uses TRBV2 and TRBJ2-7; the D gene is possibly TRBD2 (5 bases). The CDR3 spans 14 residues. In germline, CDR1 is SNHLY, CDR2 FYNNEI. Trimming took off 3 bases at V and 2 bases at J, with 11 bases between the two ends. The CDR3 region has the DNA TGTGCCAGCAGTGACGTGGGAGTTACCTACGAGCAGTACTTC. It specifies CASSDVGVTYEQYF. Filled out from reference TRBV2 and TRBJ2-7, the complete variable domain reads EPEVTQTPSHQVTQMGQEVILRCVPISNHLYFYWYRQILGQKVEFLVSFYNNEISEKSEIFDDQFSVERPDGSNFTLKIRSTKLEDSAMYFCASSDVGVTYEQYFGPGTRLTVT.

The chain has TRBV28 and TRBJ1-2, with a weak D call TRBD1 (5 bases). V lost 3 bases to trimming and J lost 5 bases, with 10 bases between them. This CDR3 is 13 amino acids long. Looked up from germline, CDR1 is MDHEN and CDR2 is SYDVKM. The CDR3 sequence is CASSLTGDYGYTF. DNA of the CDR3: TGTGCCAGCAGTTTGACGGGGGATTATGGCTACACCTTC.

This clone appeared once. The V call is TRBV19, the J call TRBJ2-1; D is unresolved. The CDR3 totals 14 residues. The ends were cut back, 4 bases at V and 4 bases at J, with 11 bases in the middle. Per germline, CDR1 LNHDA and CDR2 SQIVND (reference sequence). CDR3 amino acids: CASSNVEPYNEQFF. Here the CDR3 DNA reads TGTGCCAGTAGTAACGTGGAGCCATACAATGAGCAGTTCTTC.

Here the CDR3 DNA reads TGTGCCAGCTCACCGGTAGAGGGGGCTTCAAACATTCAGTACTTC. Protein product: CASSPVEGASNIQYF. This chain uses TRBV18 with TRBJ2-4; TRBD1 agrees at 7 bases. The length of the CDR3 is 15 residues. Germline loops: CDR1 KGHSH, CDR2 LQKENI. Trimming removed 3 bases from V and 6 bases from J; junction bases left unmatched: 8.

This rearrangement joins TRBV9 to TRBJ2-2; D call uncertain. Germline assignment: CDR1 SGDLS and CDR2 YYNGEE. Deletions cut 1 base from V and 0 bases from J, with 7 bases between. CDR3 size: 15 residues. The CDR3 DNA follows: TGTGCCAGCAGCGTAAGAGGAGCGAACACCGGGGAGCTGTTTTTT. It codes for CASSVRGANTGELFF.

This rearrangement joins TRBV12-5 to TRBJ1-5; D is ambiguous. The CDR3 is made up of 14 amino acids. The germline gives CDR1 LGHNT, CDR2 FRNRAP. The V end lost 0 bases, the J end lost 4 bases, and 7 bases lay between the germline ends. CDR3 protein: CASGLVRGNQPQHF. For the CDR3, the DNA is TGTGCTAGTGGTTTGGTGCGGGGAAATCAGCCCCAGCATTTT.